This note documents a single T cell receptor beta chain sequence. The CDR3 has 15 residues. The V gene's germline CDR1 is SQVTM and CDR2 ANQGSEA. Trimming at V came to 1 base and at J to 4 bases, leaving 6 bases not matched to a gene. This record comes from a study of T-cell reconstitution after alpha-beta-depleted transplantation in children. Molecular barcoding with unique molecular identifiers was used for the TCRbeta library. Each CDR3 protein gets one entry after TCRdb re-called the PCR reads with MiXCR. The sample has roughly 350,000 distinct CDR3 sequences, approximately 10% seen once. This TCR came from a human donor who donated a stem cell graft to a child with acute lymphoblastic leukemia. Sequencing used PBMCs from the stem cell graft donor, obtained from the stem cell graft. The J gene is TRBJ2-3, the V gene TRBV29-1, with 9 bases aligning to TRBD2. This CDR3 reads CSVEGKREAADTQYF. Here the CDR3 DNA reads TGCAGCGTTGAAGGGAAGCGGGAGGCGGCAGATACGCAGTATTTT.